One T cell receptor (beta chain) is described in this entry. The sample belongs to a study of blood T cell repertoires in COVID-19. The overall study: Acute and convalescent COVID-19 samples came from the United States, Italy and Spain. T cells, B-cell-depleted T cells, or PBMCs supplied cDNA or gDNA.

Original processing methods: Reference gene primer amplification gave estimated nucleated cell counts. Produced via immunoSEQ multiplex PCR; TCRdb's table is partial and in-frame only. Clone size and the V and J calls come from that table; the DNA yielded D and trimming. This table has tens of thousands of clones, 85% appearing once. CDR3 length: 13 amino acids. Germline loops: CDR1 GTSNPN, CDR2 SVGIG (reference sequence). V shed 1 base and J shed 3 bases, with 7 bases lying between them. The specimen sequenced was peripheral blood. This clonotype originated in a man aged 50-60 years with acute or convalescent COVID-19. The V call is TRBV30, the J call TRBJ1-3; D is possibly TRBD1 (6 bases). The CDR3 nucleotides are TGTGCCTGGAGTGAGGGGGTTGGAAACACCATATATTTT. Translated, it gives CAWSEGVGNTIYF.